A selection of T cell receptor beta chains follows, all from one sample in a study of T cells in Graves' hyperthyroidism and ophthalmopathy. MiXCR was run by TCRdb on the multiplex PCR reads, yielding one entry per CDR3 protein. Here the sample spans hundreds of thousands of distinct CDR3 sequences, roughly 25% being singletons. The sequenced sample consisted of blood. Every receptor here comes from a middle-aged man with Graves' hyperthyroidism. Both conserved end residues are part of each CDR3. A D gene is named only where the DNA matches it firmly. A row's size may be missing; if present it is once, few, many or a size class.

CDR3: CASSFSPESSSYEQYF
DNA: TGTGCCAGCAGTTTCTCCCCTGAGAGTAGCTCCTACGAGCAGTACTTC
V: TRBV6-5
D: .
size: .
J: TRBJ2-7

CDR3: CASSQDMGITQYF
DNA: TGTGCCAGCAGCCAAGATATGGGTATCACGCAGTATTTT
V: TRBV3-1
D: .
size: .
J: TRBJ2-3

CDR3: CASSRELATEAFF
DNA: TGCGCCAGCAGCCGCGAATTGGCCACTGAAGCTTTCTTT
V: TRBV5-1
D: .
size: .
J: TRBJ1-1

CDR3: CATSEPGQANIYEQYF
DNA: TGTGCCACCAGTGAACCGGGACAGGCGAACATCTACGAGCAGTACTTC
V: TRBV24-1
D: TRBD1
size: .
J: TRBJ2-7

CDR3: CASSLTSGGDEQYF
DNA: TGTGCCAGCAGCCTGACTAGCGGGGGAGACGAGCAGTACTTC
V: TRBV5-6
D: TRBD2
size: few
J: TRBJ2-7

CDR3: CAISVKYNEQFF
DNA: TGTGCCATCAGCGTGAAATACAATGAGCAGTTCTTC
V: TRBV10-3
D: .
size: .
J: TRBJ2-1

CDR3: CASSHLSNYGYTF
DNA: TGTGCCAGCAGCCACCTATCCAACTATGGCTACACCTTC
V: TRBV3-1
D: .
size: few
J: TRBJ1-2

CDR3: CASSTRTQGETQYF
DNA: TGTGCCAGCAGTACCCGGACTCAGGGGGAGACCCAGTACTTC
V: TRBV12-3/TRBV12-4
D: .
size: many
J: TRBJ2-5

CDR3: CASIIGGDPSGNTIYF
DNA: TGTGCCAGCATCATCGGGGGGGACCCCTCTGGAAACACCATATATTTT
V: TRBV28
D: .
size: few
J: TRBJ1-3

CDR3: CAWSSSLAAFF
DNA: TGTGCCTGGAGCTCCTCCTTGGCTGCTTTCTTT
V: TRBV30
D: .
size: few
J: TRBJ1-1

CDR3: CASSLDPRLAGATDTQYF
DNA: TGTGCCAGCAGCTTAGACCCAAGACTAGCGGGAGCAACAGATACGCAGTATTTT
V: TRBV7-2
D: TRBD2
size: .
J: TRBJ2-3

CDR3: CASSLGGRLTEAFF
DNA: TGTGCCAGCAGCTTAGGGGGGCGCCTCACTGAAGCTTTCTTT
V: TRBV7-3
D: .
size: .
J: TRBJ1-1

CDR3: CASSQVGTEFYEQYF
DNA: TGTGCCAGCAGCCAGGTCGGGACGGAATTCTACGAGCAGTACTTC
V: TRBV14
D: .
size: .
J: TRBJ2-7

CDR3: CNDPPPLRTQYF
DNA: TGCAACGATCCGCCGCCGCTCCGTACGCAGTATTTT
V: TRBV29-1
D: .
size: .
J: TRBJ2-3

CDR3: CSAAQGSHEQYF
DNA: TGCAGCGCCGCCCAGGGGTCCCACGAGCAGTACTTC
V: TRBV29-1
D: .
size: .
J: TRBJ2-7

CDR3: CSVEDRTDYNEQFF
DNA: TGCAGCGTTGAAGACAGGACCGACTACAATGAGCAGTTCTTC
V: TRBV29-1
D: .
size: .
J: TRBJ2-1

CDR3: CASSWGLAGGLNTGELFF
DNA: TGCGCCAGCAGCTGGGGACTAGCGGGAGGCCTGAACACCGGGGAGCTGTTTTTT
V: TRBV5-1
D: TRBD2
size: few
J: TRBJ2-2

CDR3: CASSGTGGNTIYF
DNA: TGTGCCAGCAGCGGGACAGGGGGAAACACCATATATTTT
V: TRBV6-1
D: TRBD1
size: .
J: TRBJ1-3

CDR3: CASRRDRGIGLGDFPGELFF
DNA: TGTGCCAGTAGGCGGGACAGGGGAATTGGGCTAGGTGATTTTCCCGGGGAGCTGTTTTTT
V: TRBV19
D: TRBD1
size: .
J: TRBJ2-2

CDR3: CASSPGTSGSGSDTQYF
DNA: TGTGCCAGCAGCCCTGGGACTAGCGGGAGTGGATCAGATACGCAGTATTTT
V: TRBV11-3
D: TRBD2
size: few
J: TRBJ2-3

CDR3: CASSLGLAGGSQQYF
DNA: TGTGCCAGCAGTTTAGGGCTAGCGGGAGGGTCCCAGCAGTACTTC
V: TRBV12-3/TRBV12-4
D: TRBD2
size: few
J: TRBJ2-7

CDR3: CAWRTANTGELFF
DNA: TGTGCCTGGAGAACAGCGAACACCGGGGAGCTGTTTTTT
V: TRBV30
D: .
size: many
J: TRBJ2-2

CDR3: CASSAGWTGNEKLFF
DNA: TGTGCCAGCAGCGCGGGGTGGACAGGGAACGAAAAACTGTTTTTT
V: TRBV11-3
D: TRBD1
size: few
J: TRBJ1-4

CDR3: CASSVSGRYNEQFF
DNA: TGTGCCAGCAGCGTAAGCGGGAGGTACAATGAGCAGTTCTTC
V: TRBV7-3
D: TRBD2
size: .
J: TRBJ2-1

CDR3: CASSEDRRSSYNEQFF
DNA: TGTGCCAGCAGCGAAGATCGGAGGAGCTCCTACAATGAGCAGTTCTTC
V: TRBV11-2
D: .
size: many
J: TRBJ2-1

CDR3: CASSIPGGYEQYF
DNA: TGTGCCAGCAGCATCCCAGGGGGCTACGAGCAGTACTTC
V: TRBV5-6
D: TRBD1
size: .
J: TRBJ2-7

CDR3: CASSIGRGGVRETQYF
DNA: TGTGCCAGCAGTATAGGGCGGGGGGGGGTTCGAGAGACCCAGTACTTC
V: TRBV7-8
D: TRBD2
size: many
J: TRBJ2-5

CDR3: CATSRDRYGYTF
DNA: TGTGCCACCAGCAGAGATCGGTATGGCTACACCTTC
V: TRBV15
D: .
size: .
J: TRBJ1-2

CDR3: CATSVVPYNEQFF
DNA: TGTGCCACCTCAGTAGTTCCCTACAATGAGCAGTTCTTC
V: TRBV6-1
D: .
size: few
J: TRBJ2-1

CDR3: CASSKTGDTEAFF
DNA: TGTGCCAGCAGCAAAACGGGGGACACTGAAGCTTTCTTT
V: TRBV7-9
D: .
size: .
J: TRBJ1-1

CDR3: CASSLRGGGTGNEQYF
DNA: TGTGCCAGCAGCTTAAGGGGGGGGGGGACGGGTAACGAGCAGTACTTC
V: TRBV7-3
D: TRBD2
size: many
J: TRBJ2-7

CDR3: CAWRNMGGRQPYEQYF
DNA: TGTGCCTGGAGAAATATGGGCGGGAGGCAACCTTACGAGCAGTACTTC
V: TRBV30
D: TRBD2
size: .
J: TRBJ2-7

CDR3: CASSFLLAGLGVEQFF
DNA: TGTGCCAGCAGCTTCCTACTAGCGGGGCTTGGGGTTGAGCAGTTCTTC
V: TRBV11-2
D: TRBD2
size: .
J: TRBJ2-1

CDR3: CASRFSGQIRTDTQYF
DNA: TGTGCCAGCAGATTTAGCGGACAGATACGCACAGATACGCAGTATTTT
V: TRBV6-1
D: .
size: few
J: TRBJ2-3

CDR3: CASKRGLDQPQHF
DNA: TGTGCCAGCAAAAGGGGGCTTGATCAGCCCCAGCATTTT
V: TRBV6-1
D: TRBD1
size: few
J: TRBJ1-5

CDR3: CASTGTGTYEQYF
DNA: TGTGCCAGCACCGGGACTGGGACCTACGAGCAGTACTTC
V: TRBV6-5
D: .
size: few
J: TRBJ2-7

CDR3: CASRGLATNTGELFF
DNA: TGTGCCAGCAGGGGGCTAGCGACCAACACCGGGGAGCTGTTTTTT
V: TRBV12-3/TRBV12-4
D: .
size: many
J: TRBJ2-2

CDR3: CASKAPNTGELFF
DNA: TGTGCCAGTAAAGCCCCGAACACCGGGGAGCTGTTTTTT
V: TRBV19
D: .
size: .
J: TRBJ2-2

CDR3: CASSGPAGVRTSYNEQFF
DNA: TGCGCCAGCAGTGGGCCCGCTGGGGTTAGAACCTCCTACAATGAGCAGTTCTTC
V: TRBV10-2
D: .
size: .
J: TRBJ2-1